The rows below give T cell receptor beta chains drawn from one sample of a study of T-cell reconstitution after alpha-beta-depleted transplantation in children. TCRdb reprocessed the PCR reads with MiXCR, giving one entry per CDR3 protein. The table lists roughly 610,000 distinct CDR3 sequences, 10% to 13% of them singletons. The source was PBMCs from the stem cell graft donor, collected from the stem cell graft. The receptors originated from a human donor who donated a stem cell graft to a child with acute myeloid leukemia. The CDR3 runs from the conserved cysteine through the conserved F or W. The order of the fields is J gene, clone size, V gene, D gene, CDR3 DNA, CDR3 protein. The D gene is left open where the match is weak. Clone size is not always given. Where it is, it says once, few, many or a class for expanded clones.

j_call: TRBJ2-4
clone_size: many
v_call: TRBV11-2
d_call: TRBD2
cdr3_nt: TGTGCCAGCAGCTCGGGAGGATATCTAGCCAAAAACATTCAGTACTTC
cdr3_aa: CASSSGGYLAKNIQYF

j_call: TRBJ2-1
clone_size: many
v_call: TRBV20-1
d_call: .
cdr3_nt: TGCAGTGCTAGAGGTAGACTCCCTTCCCATGAGCAGTTCTTC
cdr3_aa: CSARGRLPSHEQFF

j_call: TRBJ2-7
clone_size: .
v_call: TRBV20-1
d_call: .
cdr3_nt: TGCAGTGCTAGAGAGGCCCACCAAAGGGAGCAGTACTTC
cdr3_aa: CSAREAHQREQYF

j_call: TRBJ2-6
clone_size: few
v_call: TRBV20-1
d_call: .
cdr3_nt: TGCAGTGCCACGGACAGCCGTGGGGCCAACGTCCTGACTTTC
cdr3_aa: CSATDSRGANVLTF

j_call: TRBJ1-4
clone_size: few
v_call: TRBV7-7
d_call: TRBD1
cdr3_nt: TGTGCTAGCAGCTTATGTCATAGAGGGGGCGAGGGTGAAAAACTGTTTTTT
cdr3_aa: CASSLCHRGGEGEKLFF

j_call: TRBJ2-1
clone_size: .
v_call: TRBV6-2/TRBV6-3
d_call: TRBD2
cdr3_nt: TGTGCCAGCAGTTACATTATTTCCCCGCCAAAAGCGGGGTCGAATGACAATGAGCAGTTCTTC
cdr3_aa: CASSYIISPPKAGSNDNEQFF

j_call: TRBJ2-3
clone_size: .
v_call: TRBV29-1
d_call: TRBD2
cdr3_nt: TGCAGCGTTGAAGATCGGACTAGTTCAGATACGCAGTATTTT
cdr3_aa: CSVEDRTSSDTQYF

j_call: TRBJ2-2
clone_size: many
v_call: TRBV6-1
d_call: TRBD2
cdr3_nt: TGTGCCAGCAGTGTTAGCGGGAGGGGAAACACCGGGGAGCTGTTTTTT
cdr3_aa: CASSVSGRGNTGELFF

j_call: TRBJ1-1
clone_size: .
v_call: TRBV7-3
d_call: .
cdr3_nt: TGTGCCAGCAGCTTAACGGCCCCATCAAACACTGAAGCTTTCTTT
cdr3_aa: CASSLTAPSNTEAFF

j_call: TRBJ2-1
clone_size: .
v_call: TRBV5-1
d_call: TRBD2
cdr3_nt: TGCGCCAGCAGCTTGGGTCCCGGGACTACGGGCAATGAGCAGTTCTTC
cdr3_aa: CASSLGPGTTGNEQFF

j_call: TRBJ2-2
clone_size: .
v_call: TRBV5-1
d_call: TRBD2
cdr3_nt: TGCGCCAGCAGCTCGGGACTAGCGGAGAACACCGGGGAGCTGTTTTTT
cdr3_aa: CASSSGLAENTGELFF

j_call: TRBJ2-2
clone_size: many
v_call: TRBV10-3
d_call: .
cdr3_nt: TGTGCCATCAGCGCATCACACCTGAACACCGGGGAGCTGTTTTTT
cdr3_aa: CAISASHLNTGELFF

j_call: TRBJ1-2
clone_size: few
v_call: TRBV10-3
d_call: .
cdr3_nt: TGTGCCATCAGTGAGTCGGCCAGGCGGGCATTTTATGGCTACACCTTC
cdr3_aa: CAISESARRAFYGYTF

j_call: TRBJ2-1
clone_size: .
v_call: TRBV11-1
d_call: .
cdr3_nt: TGTGCCAGCAGCTTAGAACGGGTTCCTGAGCAGTTCTTC
cdr3_aa: CASSLERVPEQFF

j_call: TRBJ2-3
clone_size: .
v_call: TRBV28
d_call: .
cdr3_nt: TGTGCCAGCAGTTTTAGGGGGGAGCTAGATACGCAGTATTTT
cdr3_aa: CASSFRGELDTQYF

j_call: TRBJ2-1
clone_size: many
v_call: TRBV7-3
d_call: TRBD2
cdr3_nt: TGTGCCAGCAGCCTGACTAGCGGGAGTTTCAATGAGCAGTTCTTC
cdr3_aa: CASSLTSGSFNEQFF

j_call: TRBJ2-3
clone_size: .
v_call: TRBV7-3
d_call: TRBD2
cdr3_nt: TGTGCCAGCAGCGTGAGGGGGGCGGGGGGGAATACGCAGTATTTT
cdr3_aa: CASSVRGAGGNTQYF

j_call: TRBJ2-1
clone_size: .
v_call: TRBV27
d_call: TRBD1
cdr3_nt: TGTGCCAGCAGTTTAGGACAGGGGGCTGAGCAGTTCTTC
cdr3_aa: CASSLGQGAEQFF

j_call: TRBJ2-5
clone_size: few
v_call: TRBV5-1
d_call: TRBD1
cdr3_nt: TGCGCCAGCAGGACCACAGGGGGCCAAGAGACCCAGTACTTC
cdr3_aa: CASRTTGGQETQYF

j_call: TRBJ2-1
clone_size: .
v_call: TRBV12-3/TRBV12-4
d_call: TRBD2
cdr3_nt: TGTGCCAGCAGTCCCCTAGCGGGAGGGGGGGAGCAGTTCTTC
cdr3_aa: CASSPLAGGGEQFF

j_call: TRBJ1-5
clone_size: many
v_call: TRBV2
d_call: .
cdr3_nt: TGTGCCAGCAGAACTGCGACGGGGCAGCCCCAGCATTTT
cdr3_aa: CASRTATGQPQHF

j_call: TRBJ2-7
clone_size: few
v_call: TRBV7-8
d_call: .
cdr3_nt: TGTGCCAGCAGGCCCAGAGGACAGAGAGCCTACGAGCAGTACTTC
cdr3_aa: CASRPRGQRAYEQYF

j_call: TRBJ2-1
clone_size: .
v_call: TRBV27
d_call: .
cdr3_nt: TGTGCCAGCAGTTTATTACCAACAGGGAGCATTTACAATGAGCAGTTCTTC
cdr3_aa: CASSLLPTGSIYNEQFF

j_call: TRBJ2-7
clone_size: few
v_call: TRBV20-1
d_call: TRBD1
cdr3_nt: TGCAGTGCTCCACAGGGGGCCGCGGCTTACGAGCAGTACTTC
cdr3_aa: CSAPQGAAAYEQYF

j_call: TRBJ2-7
clone_size: many
v_call: TRBV7-2
d_call: TRBD1
cdr3_nt: TGTGCCAGCAGCCCTTACAGGGACAGGTCCTACGAGCAGTACTTC
cdr3_aa: CASSPYRDRSYEQYF

j_call: TRBJ2-7
clone_size: .
v_call: TRBV7-2
d_call: .
cdr3_nt: TGTGCCAGCAGCTTAAGCTACCACGAGCAGTACTTC
cdr3_aa: CASSLSYHEQYF

j_call: TRBJ2-7
clone_size: few
v_call: TRBV2
d_call: TRBD1
cdr3_nt: TGTGCCAGCAGTGAAAGGGGACAGGGGCCGCTCCGAGAGCAGTACTTC
cdr3_aa: CASSERGQGPLREQYF

j_call: TRBJ1-2
clone_size: .
v_call: TRBV11-2
d_call: .
cdr3_nt: TGTGCCAGCAGGGCACAGGGATTCTACGGCTACACCTTC
cdr3_aa: CASRAQGFYGYTF

j_call: TRBJ1-1
clone_size: many
v_call: TRBV7-2
d_call: .
cdr3_nt: TGTGCCAGCAGCTTATGGTCTGAAGCTTTCTTT
cdr3_aa: CASSLWSEAFF

j_call: TRBJ2-3
clone_size: few
v_call: TRBV27
d_call: .
cdr3_nt: TGTGCCAGCAGTTTTAGGTCTAGCTTGTCTGCAACTGGCACAGATACGCAGTATTTT
cdr3_aa: CASSFRSSLSATGTDTQYF

j_call: TRBJ2-5
clone_size: .
v_call: TRBV30
d_call: .
cdr3_nt: TGTGCCTGGAGTGCCCTCGTAGAGACCCAGTACTTC
cdr3_aa: CAWSALVETQYF

j_call: TRBJ2-7
clone_size: .
v_call: TRBV18
d_call: .
cdr3_nt: TGTGCCAGCTCACCCGACAGAACCGAGCAGTACTTC
cdr3_aa: CASSPDRTEQYF

j_call: TRBJ2-1
clone_size: many
v_call: TRBV30
d_call: .
cdr3_nt: TGTGCCTGGAGTGTGCAATACAATGAGCAGTTCTTC
cdr3_aa: CAWSVQYNEQFF

j_call: TRBJ2-4
clone_size: few
v_call: TRBV29-1
d_call: .
cdr3_nt: TGCAGCGTTGTAGGACTCTCAACGGAAAAAAACATTCAGTACTTC
cdr3_aa: CSVVGLSTEKNIQYF

j_call: TRBJ2-1
clone_size: many
v_call: TRBV6-1
d_call: .
cdr3_nt: TGTGCCAGCAGGGCCCTAGCAAACAATGAGCAGTTCTTC
cdr3_aa: CASRALANNEQFF

j_call: TRBJ2-1
clone_size: many
v_call: TRBV20-1
d_call: .
cdr3_nt: TGCAGTGCTACTTTCTCGGGGTTGGAACAGTTCTTC
cdr3_aa: CSATFSGLEQFF

j_call: TRBJ1-2
clone_size: many
v_call: TRBV7-2
d_call: .
cdr3_nt: TGTGCCAGCACCATTGGTGGGGGGCATGGCTACACCTTC
cdr3_aa: CASTIGGGHGYTF

j_call: TRBJ1-4
clone_size: .
v_call: TRBV2
d_call: .
cdr3_nt: TGTGCCAGCAATCGGGACACGAATGAAAAACTGTTTTTT
cdr3_aa: CASNRDTNEKLFF

j_call: TRBJ1-4
clone_size: .
v_call: TRBV4-3
d_call: .
cdr3_nt: TGCGCCAGCAGCCAAGAAGGTGCAACTAATGAAAAACTGTTTTTT
cdr3_aa: CASSQEGATNEKLFF

j_call: TRBJ1-5
clone_size: few
v_call: TRBV6-2/TRBV6-3
d_call: TRBD1
cdr3_nt: TGTGCCAGCAGTTACCACAAACAGGGGGCCCAGCCCCAGCATTTT
cdr3_aa: CASSYHKQGAQPQHF

j_call: TRBJ2-1
clone_size: once
v_call: TRBV19
d_call: .
cdr3_nt: TGTGCCAGTAGTACGGGACCCTACAATGAGCAGTTCTTC
cdr3_aa: CASSTGPYNEQFF

j_call: TRBJ1-1
clone_size: many
v_call: TRBV2
d_call: TRBD1
cdr3_nt: TGTGCCAGCAGGATCAGGGGGCCGAACACTGAAGCTTTCTTT
cdr3_aa: CASRIRGPNTEAFF

j_call: TRBJ2-6
clone_size: many
v_call: TRBV12-3/TRBV12-4
d_call: .
cdr3_nt: TGTGCCAGCAGCCCCAGGGGCTCTGGGGCCAACGTCCTGACTTTC
cdr3_aa: CASSPRGSGANVLTF

j_call: TRBJ2-3
clone_size: many
v_call: TRBV7-2
d_call: .
cdr3_nt: TGTGCCAGCAGTCCCGGGTTTAGCACAGATACGCAGTATTTT
cdr3_aa: CASSPGFSTDTQYF

j_call: TRBJ1-1
clone_size: many
v_call: TRBV7-2
d_call: .
cdr3_nt: TGTGCCAGCAGCTCTGGTGTATTTAGTAACACTGAAGCTTTCTTT
cdr3_aa: CASSSGVFSNTEAFF

j_call: TRBJ1-3
clone_size: few
v_call: TRBV4-2
d_call: .
cdr3_nt: TGTGCCAGCAGCCAAGAGTTCGAAAACACCATATATTTT
cdr3_aa: CASSQEFENTIYF

j_call: TRBJ2-1
clone_size: many
v_call: TRBV6-4
d_call: .
cdr3_nt: TGTGCCAGCAGTGTCACTAGTTACAAGGGTAATGAGCAGTTCTTC
cdr3_aa: CASSVTSYKGNEQFF

j_call: TRBJ1-1
clone_size: many
v_call: TRBV29-1
d_call: .
cdr3_nt: TGCAGCGTTTCGACCTTGGAGGCTTTCTTT
cdr3_aa: CSVSTLEAFF

j_call: TRBJ2-5
clone_size: few
v_call: TRBV2
d_call: .
cdr3_nt: TGTGCCAGCAGTGTCCTAGGAGGGGAGACCCAGTACTTC
cdr3_aa: CASSVLGGETQYF

j_call: TRBJ2-7
clone_size: many
v_call: TRBV18
d_call: .
cdr3_nt: TGTGCCAGCTCACCTCCTCCGGGGACCTACGAGCAGTACTTC
cdr3_aa: CASSPPPGTYEQYF

j_call: TRBJ2-7
clone_size: many
v_call: TRBV7-2
d_call: TRBD2
cdr3_nt: TGTGCCAGCAGCTTATGGGCGGGGGGCTACGAGCAGTACTTC
cdr3_aa: CASSLWAGGYEQYF

j_call: TRBJ1-1
clone_size: .
v_call: TRBV6-2/TRBV6-3
d_call: .
cdr3_nt: TGTGCCAGCAGTTACTTTTCAACAGGGAGGACTGAAGCTTTCTTT
cdr3_aa: CASSYFSTGRTEAFF

j_call: TRBJ2-7
clone_size: .
v_call: TRBV4-1
d_call: .
cdr3_nt: TGCGCCAGCAGCCAGCCGGGACTCGCCTCGACGCAGTACTTC
cdr3_aa: CASSQPGLASTQYF

j_call: TRBJ2-3
clone_size: many
v_call: TRBV20-1
d_call: TRBD2
cdr3_nt: TGCAGTGCTAGAGAGGGACTAGCGGGAGTGGGAGATACGCAGTATTTT
cdr3_aa: CSAREGLAGVGDTQYF

j_call: TRBJ1-2
clone_size: few
v_call: TRBV27
d_call: .
cdr3_nt: TGTGCCAGCAGTCCTGACATAGGGTGGTATGGCTACACCTTC
cdr3_aa: CASSPDIGWYGYTF

j_call: TRBJ2-3
clone_size: .
v_call: TRBV6-2/TRBV6-3
d_call: .
cdr3_nt: TGTGCCAGCAGACCCACTCGACTAGTACCTGGCACAGATACGCAGTATTTT
cdr3_aa: CASRPTRLVPGTDTQYF

j_call: TRBJ2-1
clone_size: few
v_call: TRBV7-8
d_call: .
cdr3_nt: TGTGCCAGCAGCTCACCTGGGGGATCAACCAAGTGGGAGCAGTTCTTC
cdr3_aa: CASSSPGGSTKWEQFF

j_call: TRBJ2-1
clone_size: .
v_call: TRBV24-1
d_call: .
cdr3_nt: TGTGCCACCAAGGGGGAGAACAATGAGCAGTTCTTC
cdr3_aa: CATKGENNEQFF